These 27 T cell receptor beta chains share one sample of origin, sequenced in a study of shared clonotypes between healthy human individuals. Naive CD8 isolation took CD45RO-negative cells positively selected for CCR7 and excluded terminally differentiated effector memory CD45RA+ cells. The protocol was immunoSEQ multiplex PCR, while the TCRdb copy is restricted to in-frame clones and leaves out a portion. Of 550,000 to 750,000 clones listed, about 91% are singletons. The sample comprised naive CD8+ T cells sorted from blood. The receptor source for this set is a man younger than 45 in good health.

The genes are TRBV19 and TRBJ2-7; D perhaps matches TRBD1 (5 bases). Germline V gene lookup returns CDR1 LNHDA and CDR2 SQIVND (reference sequence). This CDR3 has 13 residues. V gave up 5 bases and J gave up 0 bases, with 8 bases separating them. CDR3 region: CASSETVSYEQYF. In DNA form, the CDR3 reads TGTGCCAGTAGTGAGACAGTCTCCTACGAGCAGTACTTC.

V is TRBV28 and J is TRBJ1-1; D is undetermined. CDR1 and CDR2 from the germline V gene are MDHEN and SYDVKM. Trimming stripped 3 bases from V and 0 bases from J, with 8 bases between. The CDR3 spans 14 residues. Here the CDR3 DNA reads TGTGCCAGCAGTTTTCTGGGGATGAACACTGAAGCTTTCTTT. It yields the protein CASSFLGMNTEAFF. Full variable domain (missing parts from reference TRBV28 and TRBJ1-1): DVKVTQSSRYLVKRTGEKVFLECVQDMDHENMFWYRQDPGLGLRLIYFSYDVKMKEKGDIPEGYSVSREKKERFSLILESASTNQTSMYLCASSFLGMNTEAFFGQGTRLTVV.

The rearrangement uses TRBV2 and TRBJ1-1; D is uncertain. The CDR3 loop spans 13 amino acids. Germline lookup yields CDR1 SNHLY and CDR2 FYNNEI. V was clipped by 3 bases and J by 4 bases, with 9 bases between them. The CDR3 nucleotides read TGTGCCAGCAGTGATGCCAGAACCACTGAAGCTTTCTTT. Its translation: CASSDARTTEAFF.

This chain uses TRBV4-3 with TRBJ2-1; a possible D gene is TRBD2 (5 bases). Looked up from germline, CDR1 is LGHNA and CDR2 is YSLEER. The CDR3 is made up of 15 amino acids. V dropped 1 base and J dropped 3 bases, with 10 bases sitting between them. The CDR3: CASSQGLANYNEQFF. The DNA for the CDR3 is TGCGCCAGCAGCCAAGGGCTAGCTAACTACAATGAGCAGTTCTTC.

This chain joins TRBV10-2 and TRBJ2-7; D ambiguous. The CDR3 covers 11 residues. Per the germline V gene, CDR1 is WSHSY and CDR2 is SAAADI. Trimming cost V 5 bases and J 7 bases, with 9 bases left between them. CDR3 DNA sequence: TGCGCCAGCAGTCTGGCAAATGAGCAGTACTTC. Protein product: CASSLANEQYF.

The CDR3 sequence is CASSVAGVGTDTQYF. In nucleotides, the CDR3 is TGCGCCAGCAGCGTAGCGGGAGTAGGCACAGATACGCAGTATTTT. The chain has TRBV4-1 and TRBJ2-3; 9 bases are a match to TRBD2. V was pared by 5 bases and J by 1 base, with 4 bases of the junction left unmatched. Germline loops: CDR1 MGHRA, CDR2 YSYEKL. This CDR3 spans 15 amino acids.

This chain joins TRBV5-1 and TRBJ2-7; D assignment may be TRBD1 or TRBD2 (6 bases each). Trimming took 4 bases from V and 4 from J, leaving 18 bases between them. This CDR3 region has 15 residues. The germline gives CDR1 SGHRS, CDR2 YFSETQ. For the CDR3, the DNA is TGCGCCAGCAGCCGATGGGGGGCCCTCAGTTACGAGCAGTACTTC. It specifies CASSRWGALSYEQYF.

The chain has TRBV27 and TRBJ2-1; 7 nucleotides agree with TRBD2. The CDR3 sequence is 15 residues long. The V segment lost 4 bases and the J segment 6 bases; nucleotides outside the gene matches: 9. Germline lookup yields CDR1 MNHEY and CDR2 SMNVEV (reference sequence). CDR3 amino acids: CASSSRAGRCNEQFF. CDR3 nucleotides: TGTGCCAGCAGTTCTCGAGCGGGAAGATGCAATGAGCAGTTCTTC.

The rearrangement uses TRBV5-4 and TRBJ2-7; unclear D gene. Germline CDR1 SGHNT, CDR2 YYREEE (reference sequence). Deletions cut 2 bases from V and 6 bases from J, with 15 bases between. CDR3 length equals 14 residues. CDR3 amino acids: CASSFSNARSEQYF. The CDR3 DNA is TGTGCCAGCAGCTTTTCCAACGCAAGGTCCGAGCAGTACTTC.

CDR3 DNA sequence: TGTGCCAGCAGTGGGCTAGCGGGAGGGCCGGATCCCCAATATGAGCAGTTCTTC. It codes for CASSGLAGGPDPQYEQFF. The chain couples TRBV2 to TRBJ2-1; 12 bases fit TRBD2. Trimming removed 4 bases from V and 8 bases from J; junction bases left unmatched: 15. CDR3 length: 18 residues. Germline CDR1 is SNHLY and CDR2 is FYNNEI.

Concerning this clone: Other DNA sequences in this specimen translate into the identical CDR3. The J gene is TRBJ2-5, the V gene TRBV7-9; the D is unclear. Germline V gene sequence: CDR1 SEHNR, CDR2 FQNEAQ (reference sequence). The CDR3 length is 12 residues. The ends were cut back, 5 bases at V and 5 bases at J, with 9 bases in the middle. CDR3 DNA: TGTGCCAGCAGCCTCGTTGCCGAGACCCAGTACTTC. Translating it yields CASSLVAETQYF.

This rearrangement joins TRBV4-1 to TRBJ2-7, with 7 bases fitting TRBD1. There are 14 residues in the CDR3. V dropped 5 bases and J dropped 5; count of bases not matched to a gene: 9. Germline-derived CDR1 and CDR2 are MGHRA and YSYEKL. The CDR3 DNA sequence: TGCGCCAGCAGCAAGGAGACAGGGTTTGACGAGCAGTACTTC. It specifies CASSKETGFDEQYF.

The chain carries TRBV7-9 and TRBJ1-1; TRBD1 matches at 8 bases. Germline CDR1 SEHNR, CDR2 FQNEAQ (reference sequence). Unmatched junction bases numbered 1, after V lost 3 bases and J lost 1 base. CDR3 size: 14 residues. The CDR3 reads CASSLDRANTEAFF. Written as DNA, the CDR3 is TGTGCCAGCAGCTTGGACAGGGCGAACACTGAAGCTTTCTTT.

The chain joins TRBV6-5 to TRBJ2-7; TRBD2 matches at 8 bases. The germline gives CDR1 MNHEY, CDR2 SVGAGI. Losses at the gene ends were 4 bases for V and 5 bases for J; bases not matched to a gene: 13. This CDR3 has 16 amino acids. CDR3 sequence (DNA): TGTGCCAGCAGTTTCCTCCCAGCGGGAGTCGCCGACGAGCAGTACTTC. This codes for CASSFLPAGVADEQYF.

The chain recombines TRBV7-9 with TRBJ2-5; 7 positions agree with TRBD2. The CDR3 loop spans 14 amino acids. V was pared by 4 bases and J by 4 bases, with 6 bases of the junction left unmatched. The V gene's germline CDR1 is SEHNR and CDR2 FQNEAQ (reference sequence). The CDR3 spells CASSSRDYRETQYF. DNA of the CDR3: TGTGCCAGCAGCTCCCGGGACTATAGAGAGACCCAGTACTTC. The entire variable domain, with the rest obtained from reference TRBV7-9 and TRBJ2-5, is as follows: DTGVSQNPRHKITKRGQNVTFRCDPISEHNRLYWYRQTLGQGPEFLTYFQNEAQLEKSRLLSDRFSAERPKGSFSTLEIQRTEQGDSAMYLCASSSRDYRETQYFGPGTRLLVL.

The genes are TRBV5-1 and TRBJ2-5; D possibly corresponds to TRBD2 (5 bases). V was clipped by 3 bases and J by 2 bases, with 11 bases between them. The V gene's germline CDR1 is SGHRS and CDR2 YFSETQ. The CDR3 contains 14 residues. The CDR3 DNA reads as TGCGCCAGCAGCTCCACTAGACTACAAGAGACCCAGTACTTC. It translates to CASSSTRLQETQYF.

The chain links TRBV7-9 to TRBJ2-5; 9 bases map to TRBD2. Germline loops: CDR1 SEHNR, CDR2 FQNEAQ (reference sequence). The length of the CDR3 is 17 residues. V lost 5 bases to trimming and J lost 4 bases; unmatched junction nucleotides: 14. CDR3 protein: CASSQAGVAGAGETQYF. CDR3 in DNA: TGTGCCAGCAGCCAGGCGGGGGTAGCGGGGGCCGGAGAGACCCAGTACTTC.

The genes are TRBV30 and TRBJ2-7; 9 bases are shared with TRBD1. This CDR3 spans 13 amino acids. V was pared by 7 bases and J by 5 bases, with 9 bases of the junction left unmatched. Per germline, CDR1 GTSNPN and CDR2 SVGIG (reference sequence). DNA of the CDR3: TGTGCCTTAAGCGGGACAGGGTTACACGAGCAGTACTTC. It codes for CALSGTGLHEQYF.

The table lists this clone with a count of one. The V and J genes are TRBV9 and TRBJ2-3; D not certain. Deletions cut 2 bases from V and 0 bases from J, with 7 bases between. Germline-derived CDR1 and CDR2 are SGDLS and YYNGEE. There are 14 residues in the CDR3. CDR3 coding DNA: TGTGCCAGCAGCGTCGGGTTGAGCACAGATACGCAGTATTTT. It encodes CASSVGLSTDTQYF.

The gene calls are TRBV4-1 and TRBJ2-2; D possibly corresponds to TRBD2 (6 bases). V lost 1 base and J lost 4, with 19 bases in between. Germline loops: CDR1 MGHRA, CDR2 YSYEKL. The CDR3 sequence is 18 residues long. The chain's CDR3 is CASSQAASGRTVTGELFF. Here the CDR3 DNA reads TGCGCCAGCAGCCAAGCTGCCTCCGGGAGAACGGTCACCGGGGAGCTGTTTTTT.

The chain joins TRBV28 to TRBJ2-5, with D perhaps matching TRBD2 (5 bases). V was clipped by 6 bases and J by 5 bases, with 13 bases between them. Germline CDR1 and CDR2: MDHEN and SYDVKM. CDR3 size: 13 residues. The CDR3 coding sequence is TGTGCCAGCAGCCCCCGGGGTGGCGAGACCCAGTACTTC. It translates to CASSPRGGETQYF.

V and J are TRBV7-3 and TRBJ2-1; D is ambiguous. Germline CDR1 and CDR2: SGHTA and FQGTGA. The CDR3 has 19 residues. Trimming shortened V by 1 base and J by 0 bases, and 19 bases separated the two germline ends. The DNA of the CDR3 is TGTGCCAGCAGCTTAAGTAGTCCATCCTCTCCGAGCTCCTACAATGAGCAGTTCTTC. Translating gives CASSLSSPSSPSSYNEQFF. Full variable domain (rest looked up from reference TRBV7-3 and TRBJ2-1): GAGVSQTPSNKVTEKGKYVELRCDPISGHTALYWYRQSLGQGPEFLIYFQGTGAADDSGLPNDRFFAVRPEGSVSTLKIQRTERGDSAVYLCASSLSSPSSPSSYNEQFFGPGTRLTVL.

The rearrangement joins TRBV5-1 to TRBJ2-1, with TRBD2 matching 10 bases. This CDR3 comprises 16 residues. Germline values: CDR1 SGHRS, CDR2 YFSETQ. The V segment lost 1 base and the J segment 7 bases; nucleotides outside the gene matches: 8. CDR3 loop: CASSLTSGVVGNEQFF. The CDR3 region has the DNA TGCGCCAGCAGCTTGACTAGCGGGGTCGTCGGGAATGAGCAGTTCTTC.

DNA of the CDR3: TGTGCCAGCAGCCAAGTTCTAGCGGTCTACAATGAGCAGTTCTTC. Translating it yields CASSQVLAVYNEQFF. This sequence joins TRBV14 and TRBJ2-1; the match to TRBD2 covers 7 bases. This CDR3 is built from 15 residues. Germline trimming cut 1 base from V and 3 bases from J; bases unmatched to any gene: 3. Germline CDR1 and CDR2: SGHDN and FVKESK.

The V gene is TRBV10-2, the J gene TRBJ2-7; tentative D call: TRBD2 (6 bases). The CDR3 totals 14 residues. CDR1 is WSHSY, CDR2 SAAADI, per germline. V was shortened by 1 base and J by 2 bases, with 9 bases between the two germline ends. The CDR3 here is CASSEYGGPYEQYF. The DNA for the CDR3 is TGCGCCAGCAGTGAGTACGGGGGACCCTACGAGCAGTACTTC.

This chain joins TRBV5-4 and TRBJ2-1; the match to TRBD2 covers 7 bases. The CDR3 consists of 15 residues. Looked up from germline, CDR1 is SGHNT and CDR2 is YYREEE (reference sequence). V gave up 4 bases and J gave up 6 bases; unmatched junction bases: 10. Here the CDR3 reads CASSPGLADTNEQFF. In DNA, the CDR3 is TGTGCCAGCAGCCCGGGGCTAGCGGATACCAATGAGCAGTTCTTC.

This clone appeared a few times. The J gene is TRBJ2-1, the V gene TRBV7-9; D remains unclear. The CDR3 has 12 amino acids. CDR1 is SEHNR, CDR2 FQNEAQ, per germline (reference sequence). Trimming took 6 bases from V and 8 from J, leaving 11 bases between them. CDR3 region: CASRLLSDEQFF. For the CDR3, the DNA is TGTGCCAGCAGATTACTTTCGGATGAGCAGTTCTTC.